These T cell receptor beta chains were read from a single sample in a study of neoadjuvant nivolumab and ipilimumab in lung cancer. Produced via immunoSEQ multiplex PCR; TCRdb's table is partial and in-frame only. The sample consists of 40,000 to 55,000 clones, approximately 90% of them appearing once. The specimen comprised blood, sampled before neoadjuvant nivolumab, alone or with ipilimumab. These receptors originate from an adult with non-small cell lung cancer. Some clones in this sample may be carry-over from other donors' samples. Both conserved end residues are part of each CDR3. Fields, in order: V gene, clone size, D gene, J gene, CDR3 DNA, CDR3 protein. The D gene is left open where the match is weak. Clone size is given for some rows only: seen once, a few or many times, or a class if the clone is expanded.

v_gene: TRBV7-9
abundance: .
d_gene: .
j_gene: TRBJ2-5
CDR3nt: TGTGCCAGCAGCCTCACAGGACTCTCGGAGACCCAGTACTTC
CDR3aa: CASSLTGLSETQYF

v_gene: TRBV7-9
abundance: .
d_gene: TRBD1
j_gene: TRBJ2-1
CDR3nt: TGTGCCAGCAGCTTATCCCGGAGGACAGGGGGCAATGAGCAGTTCTTC
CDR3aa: CASSLSRRTGGNEQFF

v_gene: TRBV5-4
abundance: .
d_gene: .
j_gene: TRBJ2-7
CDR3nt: TGTGCCAGCAGCCCCGCCGGGCTAGCTCCGGAGTACTTC
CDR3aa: CASSPAGLAPEYF

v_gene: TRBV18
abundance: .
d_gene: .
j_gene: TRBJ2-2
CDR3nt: TGTGCCAGCTCATCGACGAACACCGGGGAGCTGTTTTTT
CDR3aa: CASSSTNTGELFF

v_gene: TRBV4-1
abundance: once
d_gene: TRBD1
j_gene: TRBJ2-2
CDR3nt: TGCGCCAGCAGCCGAATCCCGGGACAGCCGAACACCGGGGAGCTGTTTTTT
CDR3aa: CASSRIPGQPNTGELFF

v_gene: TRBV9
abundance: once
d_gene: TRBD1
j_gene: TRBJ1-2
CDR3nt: TGTGCCAGCAGCTCCGGTGGGACAGTGAAGAACTATGGCTACACCTTC
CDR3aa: CASSSGGTVKNYGYTF

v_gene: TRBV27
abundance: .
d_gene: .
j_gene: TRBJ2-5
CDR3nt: TGTGCCAGCAGCCCTTTCATAGCCCAGTACTTC
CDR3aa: CASSPFIAQYF

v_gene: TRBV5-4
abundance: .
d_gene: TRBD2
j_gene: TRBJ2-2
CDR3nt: TGTGCCAGCAGCCGTCAACTAGCGGGAGGTACCGGGGAGCTGTTTTTT
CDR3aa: CASSRQLAGGTGELFF

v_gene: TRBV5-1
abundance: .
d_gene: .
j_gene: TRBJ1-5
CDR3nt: TGCGCCAGCAGCAGAAGGCCCTCAGGTATTGGGAGCAATCAGCCCCAGCATTTT
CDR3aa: CASSRRPSGIGSNQPQHF

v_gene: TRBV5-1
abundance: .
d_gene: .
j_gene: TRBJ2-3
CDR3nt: TGCGCCAGCAGCATGGACACAGATACGCAGTATTTT
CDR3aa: CASSMDTDTQYF

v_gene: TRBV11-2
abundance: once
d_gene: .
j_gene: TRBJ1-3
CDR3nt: TGTGCCAGCAGCTCCATTCTAACAGGGATTCGGAGAAACACCATATATTTT
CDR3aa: CASSSILTGIRRNTIYF

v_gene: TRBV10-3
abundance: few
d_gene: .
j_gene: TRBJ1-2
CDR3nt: TGTGCCATCAGCGATGTCTATGGCTACACCTTC
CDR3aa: CAISDVYGYTF

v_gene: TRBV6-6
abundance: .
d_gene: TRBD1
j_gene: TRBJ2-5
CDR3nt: TGTGCCAGCAGGAAAACGACAGGGGGCGAAGAGACCCAGTACTTC
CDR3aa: CASRKTTGGEETQYF